Each of the 14 T cell receptor beta chains below was sequenced from the same sample in a study of CD8 T cells in Susac syndrome. Reverse transcription of roughly 0.45 to 1 ug RNA used random hexamers. TCRdb recomputed calls from the immunoSEQ multiplex PCR reads with MiXCR, one row per CDR3 protein. Of about 25,000 distinct CDR3 sequences in the sample, 94% were seen once. What was sequenced was CD8+ T cells from PBMCs. These receptors originate from a human donor in good health.

V gene TRBV7-8 combines with J gene TRBJ2-3; D might be TRBD2 (6 bases). The V gene's germline CDR1 is SGHVS and CDR2 FQNEAQ. V was trimmed by 3 bases and J by 6 bases, leaving 16 bases between them. The CDR3 length is 15 residues. CDR3 in DNA: TGTGCCAGCAGCTTTAGCGGCATTACATCGGATACGCAGTATTTT. The encoded protein is CASSFSGITSDTQYF.

This chain joins TRBV20-1 and TRBJ2-2, with 7 bases identical to TRBD1. Trimming took 2 bases from V and 2 from J; bases not matched to a gene: 5. The CDR3 runs to 15 residues. CDR1 and CDR2 (germline): DFQATT, SNEGSKA (reference sequence). This CDR3 is CSARSGTANTGELFF. The CDR3 coding sequence is TGCAGTGCTAGATCCGGGACAGCAAACACCGGGGAGCTGTTTTTT.

The chain is built from TRBV29-1 and TRBJ2-2; 7 bases are a match to TRBD2. Germline assignment: CDR1 SQVTM and CDR2 ANQGSEA. The V segment lost 4 bases and the J segment 4 bases; nucleotides outside the gene matches: 3. The CDR3 is made up of 13 amino acids. The CDR3: CSVVREVTGELFF. In DNA form, the CDR3 reads TGCAGCGTTGTACGGGAGGTCACCGGGGAGCTGTTTTTT.

The chain has TRBV2 and TRBJ2-7; 8 bases match TRBD1. The CDR3 is made up of 15 amino acids. Germline CDR1 is SNHLY and CDR2 is FYNNEI. V trimming: 1 base; J trimming: 4 bases; junction bases outside the gene matches: 6. CDR3 nucleotide sequence: TGTGCCAGCAGTGAAGGGTACAGGGGGTTTTACGAGCAGTACTTC. Protein: CASSEGYRGFYEQYF.

CDR3 nucleotides: TGTGCCACCAGCAGATCCGGACAGGGCACTGAAGCTTTCTTT. It specifies CATSRSGQGTEAFF. This chain connects TRBV15 to TRBJ1-1, with 8 bases aligning to TRBD1. Per germline, CDR1 LNHNV and CDR2 YYDKDF (reference sequence). V lost 2 bases to trimming and J lost 4 bases; unmatched junction nucleotides: 3. CDR3 size: 14 residues.

This clonotype is a singleton in its sample. The chain joins TRBV13 to TRBJ2-7, with 7 bases aligning to TRBD1. The germline V gene encodes CDR1 PRHDT and CDR2 FYEKMQ (reference sequence). The CDR3 runs to 16 residues. The J segment lost 0 bases and the V segment lost 2 bases, leaving 7 bases of the junction unmatched. CDR3 residues: CASSLQQGPISYEQYF. CDR3 DNA: TGTGCCAGCAGCTTACAACAGGGGCCTATCTCCTACGAGCAGTACTTC.

V and J are TRBV6-2 or TRBV6-3 and TRBJ2-5; 8 bases align to TRBD1. In germline, CDR1 is MNHEY, CDR2 SVGEGT. Trimming took 6 bases from V and 1 from J; bases not matched to a gene: 7. CDR3 length: 15 residues. The CDR3 nucleotides are TGTGCCAGCAGCTCGACAGGGGCTATCCAAGAGACCCAGTACTTC. It specifies CASSSTGAIQETQYF.

The gene calls are TRBV4-3 and TRBJ2-5; tentatively, D is TRBD2 (6 bases). The CDR3 is 14 residues long. The germline V gene has CDR1 LGHNA and CDR2 YSLEER. V lost 5 bases and J lost 4, with 14 bases in between. The CDR3 sequence: CASSSGGGVETQYF. The CDR3 nucleotides are TGCGCCAGCAGCAGCGGTGGAGGGGTAGAGACCCAGTACTTC.

The rearrangement joins TRBV11-2 to TRBJ2-7; D is unclear. V dropped 5 bases and J dropped 2 bases, with 10 bases sitting between them. Germline V gives CDR1 SGHAT, CDR2 FQNNGV. The CDR3 totals 13 residues. In nucleotides, the CDR3 is TGTGCCAGCAGCCCCTATAAGACCTACGAGCAGTACTTC. It yields the protein CASSPYKTYEQYF.

The chain has TRBV7-2 and TRBJ2-3; D is unclear. V was pared by 5 bases and J by 4 bases, with 13 bases between. The germline CDR1 and CDR2 sequences are SGHTA and FQGNSA. The CDR3 runs to 14 residues. CDR3 in DNA: TGTGCCAGCAGCCCCGAGTGGGTCGCAGATACGCAGTATTTT. Its protein product is CASSPEWVADTQYF.

The J gene is TRBJ1-1, the V gene TRBV29-1; TRBD1 matches 8 bases. Germline loops: CDR1 SQVTM, CDR2 ANQGSEA. The CDR3 extends over 11 amino acids. Trimming removed 4 bases from V and 6 bases from J; junction bases left unmatched: 1. The CDR3 nucleotides read TGCAGCGTTGCACAGGGGGCTGAAGCTTTCTTT. This translates into CSVAQGAEAFF.

This chain joins TRBV6-2 or TRBV6-3 and TRBJ1-5, with D unresolved. The CDR3 spans 17 residues. Per the germline V gene, CDR1 is MNHEY and CDR2 is SVGEGT. The V end was cut by 6 bases, the J end by 1 base, with 19 bases between. CDR3 sequence reads: CASRKEAGGPSNQPQHF. The CDR3 DNA reads as TGTGCCAGCAGAAAGGAGGCCGGCGGTCCGAGCAATCAGCCCCAGCATTTT.

This clonotype has only one observation. The V call is TRBV7-8, the J call TRBJ2-3; 9 bases are shared with TRBD1. The CDR3 sequence is 17 residues long. V was pared by 0 bases and J by 2 bases, with 6 bases of the junction left unmatched. Germline V gene sequence: CDR1 SGHVS, CDR2 FQNEAQ. CDR3 residues: CASSLAPDRGITDTQYF. The CDR3 DNA reads as TGTGCCAGCAGCTTAGCTCCGGACAGGGGAATCACAGATACGCAGTATTTT.

The J gene is TRBJ2-1, the V gene TRBV19; D might be TRBD1 (5 bases). The germline V and J ends were trimmed by 7 bases and 14 bases, with 15 bases remaining between them. The CDR3 length is 11 residues. CDR1 is LNHDA, CDR2 SQIVND, per germline (reference sequence). The CDR3 spells CASTLGAGKFF. For the CDR3, the DNA is TGTGCCAGTACCCTAGGGGCAGGGAAGTTCTTC.